This TCR beta chain was found in a study of OX40 agonist ivuxolimab in advanced cancers. As for this clone: Its antigen is not identified.

Study-level points and caveats: At doses 0.1 to 3.0 mg/kg, CD4+ and CD8+ clones expanded.

Sequenced by immunoSEQ multiplex PCR; TCRdb stores in-frame clones only, minus some. In the table there are approximately 80,000 clones, about nine tenths of which are singletons. Germline CDR1 GTSNPN, CDR2 SVGIG (reference sequence). Deletions cut 0 bases from V and 6 bases from J, with 18 bases between. The CDR3 sequence is 15 residues long. Sequenced here: CD4+ or CD8+ T cells sorted from blood, sampled in a trial of the OX40 agonist ivuxolimab. The TCR comes from an adult with an advanced solid tumor such as melanoma, head and neck, liver or kidney cancer. The chain joins TRBV30 to TRBJ2-7; D is perhaps TRBD1 or TRBD2 (5 bases each). As DNA, the CDR3 is TGTGCCTGGAGTGTACTAGGGCAGGGTGTAGCCGAGCAGTACTTC. It encodes CAWSVLGQGVAEQYF.